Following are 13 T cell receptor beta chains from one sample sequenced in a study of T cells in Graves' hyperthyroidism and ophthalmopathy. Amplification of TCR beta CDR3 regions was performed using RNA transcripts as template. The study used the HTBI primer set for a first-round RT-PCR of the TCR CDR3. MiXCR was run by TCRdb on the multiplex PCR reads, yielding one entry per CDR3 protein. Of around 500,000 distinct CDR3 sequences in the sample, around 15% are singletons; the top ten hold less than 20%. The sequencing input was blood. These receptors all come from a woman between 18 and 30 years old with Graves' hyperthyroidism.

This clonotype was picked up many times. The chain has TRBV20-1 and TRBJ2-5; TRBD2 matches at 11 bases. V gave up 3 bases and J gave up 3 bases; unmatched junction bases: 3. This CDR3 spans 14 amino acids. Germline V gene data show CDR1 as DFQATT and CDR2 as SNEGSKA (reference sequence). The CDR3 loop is CSASPLAGEETQYF. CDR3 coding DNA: TGCAGTGCTAGTCCACTAGCGGGAGAAGAGACCCAGTACTTC.

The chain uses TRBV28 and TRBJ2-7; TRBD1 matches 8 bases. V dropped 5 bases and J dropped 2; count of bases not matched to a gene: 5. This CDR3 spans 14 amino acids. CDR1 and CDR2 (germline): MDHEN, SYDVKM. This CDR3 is CASSGGQEPYEQYF. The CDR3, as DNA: TGTGCCAGCAGTGGGGGACAGGAACCCTACGAGCAGTACTTC.

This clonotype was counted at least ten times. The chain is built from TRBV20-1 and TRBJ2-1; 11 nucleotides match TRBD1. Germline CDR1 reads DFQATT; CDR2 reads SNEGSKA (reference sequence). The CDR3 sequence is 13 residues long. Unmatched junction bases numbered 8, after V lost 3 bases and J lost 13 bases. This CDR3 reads CSARGTGGEPQFF. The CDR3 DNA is TGCAGTGCTAGGGGGACAGGGGGAGAACCTCAGTTCTTC.

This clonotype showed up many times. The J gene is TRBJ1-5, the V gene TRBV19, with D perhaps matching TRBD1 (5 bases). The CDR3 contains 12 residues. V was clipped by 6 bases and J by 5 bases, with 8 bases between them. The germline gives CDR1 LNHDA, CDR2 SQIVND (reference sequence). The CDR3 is CASRGPDQPQHF. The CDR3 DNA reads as TGTGCCAGTAGGGGGCCGGATCAGCCCCAGCATTTT.

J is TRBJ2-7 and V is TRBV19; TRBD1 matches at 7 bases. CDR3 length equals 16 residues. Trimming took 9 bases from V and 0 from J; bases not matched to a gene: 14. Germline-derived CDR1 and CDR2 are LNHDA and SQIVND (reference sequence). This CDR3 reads CASNSRPGTASYEQYF. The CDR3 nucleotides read TGTGCCAGCAATTCACGTCCCGGGACAGCCTCCTACGAGCAGTACTTC.

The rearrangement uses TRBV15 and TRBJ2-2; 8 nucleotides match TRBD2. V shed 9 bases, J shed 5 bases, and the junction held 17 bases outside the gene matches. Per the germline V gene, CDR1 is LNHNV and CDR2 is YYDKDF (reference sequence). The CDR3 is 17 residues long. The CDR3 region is CATQREAGDVRTGELFF. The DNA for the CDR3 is TGTGCCACTCAAAGGGAAGCGGGAGACGTTAGGACCGGGGAGCTGTTTTTT.

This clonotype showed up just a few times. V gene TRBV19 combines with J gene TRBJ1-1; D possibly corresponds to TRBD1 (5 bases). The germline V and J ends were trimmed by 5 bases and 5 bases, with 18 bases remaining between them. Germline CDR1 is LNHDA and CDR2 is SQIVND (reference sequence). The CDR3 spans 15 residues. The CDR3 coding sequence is TGTGCCAGTAGTCCCCGATGGCAGGGTCAAACTGAAGCTTTCTTT. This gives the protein CASSPRWQGQTEAFF.

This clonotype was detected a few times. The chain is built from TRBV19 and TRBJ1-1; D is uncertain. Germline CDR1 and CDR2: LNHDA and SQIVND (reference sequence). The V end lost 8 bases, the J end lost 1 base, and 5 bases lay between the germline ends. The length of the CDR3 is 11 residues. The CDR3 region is CASLENTEAFF. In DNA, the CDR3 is TGTGCCAGTTTGGAGAACACTGAAGCTTTCTTT. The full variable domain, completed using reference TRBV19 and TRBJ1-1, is DGGITQSPKYLFRKEGQNVTLSCEQNLNHDAMYWYRQDPGQGLRLIYYSQIVNDFQKGDIAEGYSVSREKKESFPLTVTSAQKNPTAFYLCASLENTEAFFGQGTRLTVV.

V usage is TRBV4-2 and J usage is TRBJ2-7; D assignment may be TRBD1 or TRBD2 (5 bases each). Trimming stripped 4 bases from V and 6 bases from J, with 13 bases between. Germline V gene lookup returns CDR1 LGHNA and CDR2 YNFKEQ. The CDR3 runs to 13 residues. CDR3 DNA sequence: TGTGCCAGCAGCCCTGGGGGAGAAACCGAGCAGTACTTC. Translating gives CASSPGGETEQYF.

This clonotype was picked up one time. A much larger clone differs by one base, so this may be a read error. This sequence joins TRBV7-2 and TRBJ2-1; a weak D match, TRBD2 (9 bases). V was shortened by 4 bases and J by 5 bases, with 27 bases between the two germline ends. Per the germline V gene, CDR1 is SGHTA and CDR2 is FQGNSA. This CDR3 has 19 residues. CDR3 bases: TGTGCCAGCAGCTCCCTACTTAGCGGGAGATCCAGGGGGCACAATGAGCAGTTCTTC. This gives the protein CASSSLLSGRSRGHNEQFF.

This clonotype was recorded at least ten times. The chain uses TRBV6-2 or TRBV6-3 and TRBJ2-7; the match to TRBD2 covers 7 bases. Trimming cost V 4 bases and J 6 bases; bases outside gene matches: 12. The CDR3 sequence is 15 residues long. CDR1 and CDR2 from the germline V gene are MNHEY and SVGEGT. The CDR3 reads CASSSTTSPTCEQYF. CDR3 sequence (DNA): TGTGCCAGCAGTTCCACGACTAGCCCGACCTGCGAGCAGTACTTC.

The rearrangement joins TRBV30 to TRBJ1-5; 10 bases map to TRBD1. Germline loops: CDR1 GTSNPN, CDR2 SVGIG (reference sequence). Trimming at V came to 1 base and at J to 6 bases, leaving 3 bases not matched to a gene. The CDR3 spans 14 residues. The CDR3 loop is CAWSGTGGSQPQHF. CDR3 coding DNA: TGTGCCTGGAGTGGGACAGGGGGTAGTCAGCCCCAGCATTTT.

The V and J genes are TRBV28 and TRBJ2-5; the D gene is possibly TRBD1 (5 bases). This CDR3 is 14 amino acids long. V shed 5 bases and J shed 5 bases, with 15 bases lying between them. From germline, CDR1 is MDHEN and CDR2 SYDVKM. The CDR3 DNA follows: TGTGCCAGCAGTCTCCCCGGACAAGGGGAGACCCAGTACTTC. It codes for CASSLPGQGETQYF.